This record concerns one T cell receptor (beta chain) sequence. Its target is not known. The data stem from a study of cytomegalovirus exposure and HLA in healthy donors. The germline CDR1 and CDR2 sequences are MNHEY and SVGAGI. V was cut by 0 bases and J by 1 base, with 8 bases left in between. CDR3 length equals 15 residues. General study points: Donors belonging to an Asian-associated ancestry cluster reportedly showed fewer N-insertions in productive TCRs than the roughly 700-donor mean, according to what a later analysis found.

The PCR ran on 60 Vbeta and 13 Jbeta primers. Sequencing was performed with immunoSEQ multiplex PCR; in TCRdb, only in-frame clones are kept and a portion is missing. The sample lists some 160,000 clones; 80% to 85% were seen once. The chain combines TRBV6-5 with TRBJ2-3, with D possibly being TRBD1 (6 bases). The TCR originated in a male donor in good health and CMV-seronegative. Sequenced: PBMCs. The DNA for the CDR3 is TGTGCCAGCAGTTACTCACCAGGGGGCACAGATACGCAGTATTTT. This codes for CASSYSPGGTDTQYF.